This T cell receptor beta chain comes out of a study of T cells expressing NK-cell markers. Of note for this clonotype: What it binds is unknown.

Findings and limits, study-wide: Four of the donors also had these clonotypes leading their CD3+CD56-NKG2C+ fraction. HCMV specificity of the expanded NKG2C+ T cell clones stayed unclear.

The CDR3 extends over 16 amino acids. 5'RACE template switching with UMIs produced the TCR beta cDNA. TCRdb reprocessed the 5' RACE reads, keeping one entry per CDR3 protein, no DNA. The listing records roughly 350,000 distinct CDR3 sequences. Sequencing used blood T cells: a sorted CD56 or NKG2C T cell subset, CD4+ or CD8+ T cells, or bulk PBMC T cells (not recorded which). The chain employs TRBV12-3 or TRBV12-4 and TRBJ2-7; TCRdb selects TRBD1, and the lack of DNA leaves this call unchecked. This clonotype was obtained from a man aged 18-70 years in good health. The CDR3 reads CASSLARTGNSYEQYF.